The T cell receptor (beta chain) under discussion was sequenced for a study of blood T cells in healthy people across ages. Study observations and caveats: Greater diversity and more naive CD4+ cells were seen in long-lived donors than in aged donors.

Samples each yielded at least 6 micrograms of total RNA. Deletions cut 0 bases from V and 6 bases from J, with 13 bases between. The germline V gene encodes CDR1 MNHEY and CDR2 SMNVEV (reference sequence). This CDR3 region has 15 residues. A remark on this clonotype: Its target is unknown.

With a J-beta primer mix and a sample-barcoded 5' primer, a second PCR ran about 7 to 12 cycles. TCRdb processed the 5' RACE reads anew with MiXCR; each CDR3 protein has one entry. This sample yields about 1 million distinct CDR3 sequences, of which over 35% are seen a single time; under 20% belongs to the top ten. Source material: blood. This TCR was recovered from a woman aged 55-69 years in good health. The chain has TRBV27 and TRBJ2-3; no firm D call. CDR3 amino acids: CASSLSADPRDTQYF. The CDR3, as DNA: TGTGCCAGCAGTTTATCAGCCGATCCCAGGGATACGCAGTATTTT.